This T cell receptor (beta chain) was identified during a study of blood T cells in healthy people across ages. A second about 6 to 11 cycle PCR used barcoded and J-beta primers. From the 5' RACE reads, TCRdb called clonotypes with MiXCR, one entry per CDR3 protein. This sample yields some 1.5 million distinct CDR3 sequences, of which roughly two fifths are seen a single time; approximately 4.1% belongs to the top ten. V was pared by 1 base and J by 6 bases, with 3 bases of the junction left unmatched. Germline CDR1 and CDR2: MGHRA and YSYEKL. The CDR3 spans 14 residues. Input material: blood. The receptor was derived from a young woman in good health. The rearrangement links TRBV4-1 to TRBJ2-7; 10 bases align to TRBD2. The CDR3 nucleotides read TGCGCCAGCAGCCAAGCTAGCGGGAGAAGCGAGCAGTACTTC. Protein: CASSQASGRSEQYF.